This TCR beta chain was sequenced in a study of T-cell reconstitution after alpha-beta-depleted transplantation in children. TCRbeta library construction was performed incorporating unique molecular identifiers. TCRdb reanalysed the PCR reads using MiXCR and keeps one entry per CDR3 protein. This table holds approximately 490,000 distinct CDR3 sequences, under 12% found once. Study conclusions and caveats: Certain patients had high TCRbeta diversity at day 60, and it came from recipient T cells and thymic progenitors that survived. The study reportedly traced alpha-beta T cells about two months after transplant to several hundred expanded graft clones. By one year post-transplant, T-cell counts and diversity largely arose from T cells that were newly produced.

This clonotype appeared many times. Its specificity is not known. The sequences come from PBMCs, collected before TCRalphabeta/CD19-depleted stem cell transplant. The sequence was collected from a child aged 2-15 years with inherited bone marrow failure, due to receive a stem cell transplant.

CDR3 sequence: CASSPRDGYEQYF. CDR3 DNA sequence: TGTGCCAGCAGCCCGAGGGACGGCTACGAGCAGTACTTC. J is TRBJ2-7 and V is TRBV7-9; perhaps D is TRBD1 or TRBD2 (5 bases each). The germline V gene has CDR1 SEHNR and CDR2 FQNEAQ (reference sequence). Trimming took off 5 bases at V and 3 bases at J, with 11 bases between the two ends. This CDR3 has 13 amino acids.